The source of this T cell receptor beta chain is a study of blood T cell repertoires in COVID-19. Germline assignment: CDR1 MDHEN and CDR2 SYDVKM. V dropped 4 bases and J dropped 1 base, with 16 bases sitting between them. This CDR3 comprises 16 residues. Profiling relied on immunoSEQ multiplex PCR, and the TCRdb table lists in-frame clones only, not all of them. This sample has some 250,000 clones, with around nine tenths found just once. The chain couples TRBV28 to TRBJ1-1, with D perhaps TRBD1 (5 bases). The sequence was obtained from an older woman with COVID-19, enrolled during active disease. The sample taken for sequencing was peripheral blood. The CDR3 bases are TGTGCCAGCAGTTCCGTCCTCCGGACACCGAACACTGAAGCTTTCTTT. This encodes CASSSVLRTPNTEAFF.